What follows are 13 T cell receptor beta chains derived from one specimen sequenced in a study of blood T cell repertoires in COVID-19. The repertoire was sequenced with immunoSEQ multiplex PCR; TCRdb's copy has only in-frame clones and lacks some. The table shows more than 300,000 clones, with more than 90% occurring only once. What was sequenced was PBMCs or T cells enriched from blood (not recorded which). These receptors were taken from a woman aged 25 to 39 who had been exposed to COVID-19.

CDR3 coding DNA: TGTGCCATCAGTGAGACGGGGGGAAGGGGAGAAGCTTTCTTT. Translating it yields CAISETGGRGEAFF. This chain uses TRBV10-3 with TRBJ1-1, with a weak D call TRBD1 (5 bases). CDR1 and CDR2 (germline): ENHRY, SYGVKD. Trimming removed 2 bases from V and 8 bases from J, with 15 bases in between. The CDR3 runs to 14 residues.

The chain combines TRBV7-9 with TRBJ2-7, with 7 bases that match TRBD1. V lost 0 bases, J lost 6 bases, and 5 bases stayed unmatched. Per germline, CDR1 SEHNR and CDR2 FQNEAQ (reference sequence). The CDR3 covers 14 residues. This chain's CDR3 is CASSLAPDRVEQYF. As DNA, the CDR3 is TGTGCCAGCAGCTTAGCCCCTGACAGGGTCGAGCAGTACTTC.

This clone showed up just once. The chain has TRBV19 and TRBJ2-1, with TRBD2 matching over 13 bases. With 6 bases clipped from V and 0 bases from J, the junction kept 2 bases outside the gene matches. The CDR3 length is 16 residues. Germline V lookup: CDR1 LNHDA, CDR2 SQIVND (reference sequence). CDR3 sequence reads: CASRTSGGSSYNEQFF. CDR3 bases: TGTGCCAGTAGGACTAGCGGGGGGAGCTCCTACAATGAGCAGTTCTTC.

CDR3 coding DNA: TGTGCCAGCAGCTTAGTGGAAGGGGTCGGGGAGCAGTTCTTC. This gives the protein CASSLVEGVGEQFF. This rearrangement joins TRBV7-9 to TRBJ2-1; D may be TRBD1 (5 bases). Germline assignment: CDR1 SEHNR and CDR2 FQNEAQ (reference sequence). V lost 1 base, J lost 10 bases, and 14 bases lay in between. The CDR3 length is 14 residues.

Of note for this clone: The sample holds other DNA sequences that translate to the same CDR3. The chain is built from TRBV5-1 and TRBJ1-5, with D perhaps TRBD1 (5 bases). This CDR3 contains 15 residues. Per germline, CDR1 SGHRS and CDR2 YFSETQ. Between the trimmed V and J ends, which lost 0 bases and 1 base, there was a span of 8 bases. This CDR3 reads CASSLAGGSNQPQHF. As DNA, the CDR3 is TGCGCCAGCAGCTTGGCCGGGGGGAGCAATCAGCCCCAGCATTTT.

About this clone: Other DNA sequences in this specimen translate into the identical CDR3. This chain connects TRBV4-1 to TRBJ2-7, with D possibly being TRBD1 (6 bases). Germline CDR1 is MGHRA and CDR2 is YSYEKL. The CDR3 loop spans 15 amino acids. Trimming removed 0 bases at V and 0 bases at J, with 9 bases between. CDR3: CASSQDWTVSYEQYF. CDR3 DNA sequence: TGCGCCAGCAGCCAAGACTGGACAGTCTCCTACGAGCAGTACTTC.

The chain has TRBV5-1 and TRBJ2-1; the D is unclear. Germline values: CDR1 SGHRS, CDR2 YFSETQ. The CDR3 is made up of 14 amino acids. V was clipped by 4 bases and J by 7 bases, with 15 bases between them. CDR3 DNA sequence: TGCGCCAGCAGCCCCTCCTTTTCTCAGAATGAGCAGTTCTTC. Amino acids: CASSPSFSQNEQFF.

This chain connects TRBV19 to TRBJ2-7; possible D gene TRBD2, 6 bases. The V end lost 2 bases, the J end lost 6 bases, and 20 bases lay between the germline ends. CDR3 length equals 16 residues. The germline V gene encodes CDR1 LNHDA and CDR2 SQIVND (reference sequence). CDR3 DNA: TGTGCCAGTAGTATAAGGGAGGACTCCCCACTCGGCGAGCAGTACTTC. It is translated as CASSIREDSPLGEQYF.

The V gene is TRBV5-4, the J gene TRBJ2-1; D not resolved. V lost 0 bases and J 7 bases, leaving 14 bases between the germline ends. CDR3 length equals 15 residues. Germline V gene lookup returns CDR1 SGHNT and CDR2 YYREEE (reference sequence). The CDR3 DNA sequence: TGTGCCAGCAGCTTGGCCGCGTCCCCGAGTAATGAGCAGTTCTTC. Translating it yields CASSLAASPSNEQFF.

The rearrangement links TRBV5-4 to TRBJ1-4; a possible D gene is TRBD1 (5 bases). V was trimmed by 4 bases and J by 6 bases, leaving 19 bases between them. The CDR3 spans 16 residues. Germline V CDR1 and CDR2: SGHNT, YYREEE (reference sequence). The CDR3 loop is CASSRDGGLSDEKLFF. In DNA form, the CDR3 reads TGTGCCAGCAGCCGAGATGGGGGGTTGTCCGATGAAAAACTGTTTTTT.

This clone was found once. J is TRBJ2-5 and V is TRBV9, with D perhaps matching TRBD2 (6 bases). This CDR3 contains 15 residues. The V gene's germline CDR1 is SGDLS and CDR2 YYNGEE. V lost 1 base to trimming and J lost 5 bases, with 15 bases between them. Here the CDR3 DNA reads TGTGCCAGCAGCGTACATACGGGGGAAAGGGAGACCCAGTACTTC. Protein product: CASSVHTGERETQYF.

The V gene is TRBV5-1, the J gene TRBJ2-1, with D maybe TRBD2 (7 bases). This CDR3 comprises 16 residues. V was shortened by 0 bases and J by 5 bases, with 15 bases between the two germline ends. The germline gives CDR1 SGHRS, CDR2 YFSETQ. CDR3 DNA sequence: TGCGCCAGCAGCTTGGGTGTCGGCGGGGGCGACAATGAGCAGTTCTTC. Translating it yields CASSLGVGGGDNEQFF.

The V call is TRBV7-8, the J call TRBJ2-1; TRBD2 aligns across 7 bases. The CDR3 totals 14 residues. J gave up 8 bases and V 5 bases, and 9 bases lay outside the gene matches. In germline, CDR1 is SGHVS, CDR2 FQNEAQ. Written as DNA, the CDR3 is TGTGCCAGCAGCGCAATGCTAGCGGCGGATGAGCAGTTCTTC. Translating it yields CASSAMLAADEQFF.